What follows are 29 T cell receptor beta chains derived from one specimen sequenced in a study of identical twins. MiXCR, run by TCRdb on the 5' RACE reads, gives a single entry per CDR3 protein. Of 550,000 to 700,000 distinct CDR3 sequences listed, more than 9% were seen once; the top ten hold around 3.2%. The same specimen was also included in a second study, on yellow fever vaccine responses in identical twins.

The sequenced material came from PBMCs. These TCRs come from a woman aged 18-30 years in good health.

This rearrangement joins TRBV20-1 to TRBJ2-7; a possible D gene is TRBD2 (6 bases). Germline V lookup: CDR1 DFQATT, CDR2 SNEGSKA (reference sequence). The CDR3 covers 12 residues. In DNA, the CDR3 is TGCAGGGAACCCGGGACTGGCTACGAGCAGTACTTC. Amino acid sequence: CREPGTGYEQYF.

In this sample, this clonotype turned up many times. The chain employs TRBV6-2 or TRBV6-3 and TRBJ2-3; 15 nucleotides agree with TRBD2. CDR3 length: 16 amino acids. CDR1 is MNHEY and CDR2 is SVGEGT in the germline V gene. Unmatched junction bases numbered 3, after V lost 4 bases and J lost 4 bases. The CDR3 DNA reads TGTGCCAGCAGTTCGAGGACTAGCGGGAGGGCAGATACGCAGTATTTT. As protein: CASSSRTSGRADTQYF.

The sample holds a few counts of this clonotype. In nucleotides, the CDR3 is TGCGCCAGCAGCCAGTTAACTGGGAGCCCCGGGACAGCCTCCCATGTCTCTGGAAACACCATATATTTT. Protein product: CASSQLTGSPGTASHVSGNTIYF. This chain joins TRBV4-3 and TRBJ1-3, with TRBD1 matching over 7 bases. Germline values: CDR1 LGHNA, CDR2 YSLEER. The CDR3 has 23 residues. With V trimmed by 3 bases and J by 0 bases, 26 bases remained unmatched.

This clonotype has ten or more counts. The V call is TRBV11-2, the J call TRBJ2-4; possibly TRBD1 for D (7 bases). CDR1 and CDR2 from the germline V gene are SGHAT and FQNNGV. Between the trimmed V and J ends, which lost 0 bases and 0 bases, there was a span of 18 bases. CDR3 length: 19 residues. Here the CDR3 reads CASSLDAGGRSLAKNIQYF. The DNA for the CDR3 is TGTGCCAGCAGCTTAGATGCAGGGGGGAGGTCTCTAGCCAAAAACATTCAGTACTTC.

This chain joins TRBV5-1 and TRBJ2-2; D gene ambiguous. The CDR3 has 13 amino acids. Between the trimmed V and J ends, which lost 1 base and 6 bases, there was a span of 7 bases. CDR1 is SGHRS and CDR2 is YFSETQ in the germline V gene. CDR3 DNA: TGCGCCAGCAGCTTGAAGCTTCCCGGGGAGCTGTTTTTT. This codes for CASSLKLPGELFF.

This clonotype was counted many times. The genes are TRBV7-9 and TRBJ1-3; possible D gene TRBD1, 5 bases. Trimming removed 7 bases from V and 0 bases from J, with 10 bases in between. The germline V gene has CDR1 SEHNR and CDR2 FQNEAQ (reference sequence). This CDR3 has 14 amino acids. The CDR3 bases are TGTGCCAGCAAGCTTCAGGGCTCTGGAAACACCATATATTTT. This translates into CASKLQGSGNTIYF.

The sample holds a few counts of this clonotype. The chain employs TRBV20-1 and TRBJ2-7, with D possibly called TRBD1 or TRBD2 (5 bases each). The CDR3 spans 16 residues. V was cut by 2 bases and J by 2 bases, with 19 bases left in between. Per the germline V gene, CDR1 is DFQATT and CDR2 is SNEGSKA (reference sequence). This CDR3 reads CSARKASGTHTYEQYF. Written as DNA, the CDR3 is TGCAGTGCTAGAAAGGCTTCCGGGACGCACACCTACGAGCAGTACTTC.

The chain joins TRBV4-1 to TRBJ2-7; the match to TRBD1 covers 7 bases. The V gene end was trimmed by 0 bases and the J gene end by 5 bases; junction bases not matched to a gene: 13. The CDR3 consists of 17 residues. Germline CDR1 and CDR2: MGHRA and YSYEKL. The DNA of the CDR3 is TGCGCCAGCAGCCAAGATCCTTCTACAGGGGCGGTCAACGAGCAGTACTTC. This gives the protein CASSQDPSTGAVNEQYF.

This clonotype was recorded a few times. The CDR3 DNA sequence: TGTGCCAGCAGCCAAGGGGACGGACTCCCCGGGGAGCTGTTTTTT. Translated: CASSQGDGLPGELFF. The genes are TRBV7-9 and TRBJ2-2; D might be TRBD1 or TRBD2, each matching 5 bases. Trimming removed 5 bases from V and 6 bases from J, with 16 bases in between. The CDR3 covers 15 residues. The germline V gene has CDR1 SEHNR and CDR2 FQNEAQ (reference sequence).

This clonotype was observed a few times. The V and J genes are TRBV5-1 and TRBJ2-4; 9 nucleotides line up with TRBD2. V trimming: 0 bases; J trimming: 7 bases; junction bases outside the gene matches: 14. This CDR3 is 18 amino acids long. Germline V gene data show CDR1 as SGHRS and CDR2 as YFSETQ. This CDR3 reads CASSLEPAGGLQRNIQYF. The CDR3 region has the DNA TGCGCCAGCAGCTTGGAGCCAGCGGGAGGCCTGCAGAGGAACATTCAGTACTTC.

CDR3 sequence (DNA): TGTGCCAGCAGTTTAAAAGACCCCTCCTACGAGCAGTACTTC. Its protein is CASSLKDPSYEQYF. The chain joins TRBV27 to TRBJ2-7; D is unclear. This CDR3 has 14 amino acids. The germline gives CDR1 MNHEY, CDR2 SMNVEV (reference sequence). Trimming stripped 2 bases from V and 0 bases from J, with 8 bases between.

This chain links TRBV7-9 with TRBJ2-2, with 9 bases identical to TRBD1. V dropped 4 bases and J dropped 4; count of bases not matched to a gene: 7. This CDR3 is built from 16 residues. Germline values: CDR1 SEHNR, CDR2 FQNEAQ (reference sequence). CDR3 nucleotide sequence: TGTGCCAGCAGCTACCGACAGGGGGAAGGCACCGGGGAGCTGTTTTTT. Residues: CASSYRQGEGTGELFF.

This chain uses TRBV20-1 with TRBJ2-3, with TRBD2 matching 7 bases. The V segment lost 5 bases and the J segment 1 base; nucleotides outside the gene matches: 12. Germline CDR1 DFQATT, CDR2 SNEGSKA (reference sequence). CDR3 length: 16 residues. CDR3 nucleotides: TGCAGTGCTCCACCCTTACTAGCGATCGGCACAGATACGCAGTATTTT. As protein: CSAPPLLAIGTDTQYF.

This clonotype has a handful of counts. The chain is built from TRBV7-8 and TRBJ2-7; no reliable D call. Germline V gene sequence: CDR1 SGHVS, CDR2 FQNEAQ. This CDR3 has 14 amino acids. V dropped 5 bases and J dropped 2 bases, with 13 bases sitting between them. CDR3 sequence (DNA): TGTGCCAGCAGCCCGCGTTCAGGACCCTACGAGCAGTACTTC. Protein product: CASSPRSGPYEQYF.

This clonotype was counted ten times or more. CDR3 residues: CASSLRTQETQYF. CDR3 in DNA: TGTGCCAGCAGCTTAAGAACTCAAGAGACCCAGTACTTC. The chain has TRBV7-3 and TRBJ2-5; D is undetermined. The germline CDR1 and CDR2 sequences are SGHTA and FQGTGA. This CDR3 is 13 amino acids long. V lost 1 base, J lost 2 bases, and 5 bases lay in between.

The rearrangement uses TRBV7-2 and TRBJ1-4; D not resolved. Germline V lookup: CDR1 SGHTA, CDR2 FQGNSA. Deletions cut 5 bases from V and 4 bases from J, with 14 bases between. The CDR3 runs 15 residues. CDR3 loop: CASSPRWALNEKLFF. For the CDR3, the DNA is TGTGCCAGCAGCCCGAGGTGGGCCCTTAATGAAAAACTGTTTTTT.

The rearrangement links TRBV12-3 or TRBV12-4 to TRBJ2-7, with D unresolved. Trimming left V 4 bases short and J 1 base short, with 8 bases between. The CDR3 loop spans 13 amino acids. Written as DNA, the CDR3 is TGTGCCAGCAGTTCCTCACCGTCCTACGAGCAGTACTTC. Translated, it gives CASSSSPSYEQYF.

This chain joins TRBV11-2 and TRBJ2-7, with TRBD2 matching 10 bases. V dropped 5 bases and J dropped 1; count of bases not matched to a gene: 5. The CDR3 is made up of 15 amino acids. Per the germline V gene, CDR1 is SGHAT and CDR2 is FQNNGV. The CDR3, as DNA: TGTGCCAGCAGCATAATTAGCGGGGGGTCCTACGAGCAGTACTTC. This sequence encodes CASSIISGGSYEQYF. The full variable domain, in which reference TRBV11-2 and TRBJ2-7 provide the parts outside the CDR3, is EAGVAQSPRYKIIEKRQSVAFWCNPISGHATLYWYQQILGQGPKLLIQFQNNGVVDDSQLPKDRFSAERLKGVDSTLKIQPAKLEDSAVYLCASSIISGGSYEQYFGPGTRLTVT.

This clonotype was observed many times. This rearrangement joins TRBV7-8 to TRBJ2-7, with 10 bases that match TRBD1. Germline assignment: CDR1 SGHVS and CDR2 FQNEAQ. Trimming took 1 base from V and 2 from J; bases not matched to a gene: 5. The CDR3 is made up of 16 amino acids. CDR3 sequence reads: CASSLVGQGPAYEQYF. The CDR3 coding sequence is TGTGCCAGCAGCTTAGTGGGACAGGGGCCGGCCTACGAGCAGTACTTC.

This clonotype appeared a few times. The genes are TRBV5-1 and TRBJ1-3; D gene ambiguous. V dropped 1 base and J dropped 0 bases, with 11 bases sitting between them. In germline, CDR1 is SGHRS, CDR2 YFSETQ. The CDR3 extends over 16 amino acids. CDR3 DNA sequence: TGCGCCAGCAGCTTGCTGGCCATCGACTCTGGAAACACCATATATTTT. It is translated as CASSLLAIDSGNTIYF.

This clonotype was seen a few times. This rearrangement joins TRBV7-2 to TRBJ2-3; 11 bases line up with TRBD2. The CDR3 is made up of 17 amino acids. Germline V gene data show CDR1 as SGHTA and CDR2 as FQGNSA. The V and J ends lost 5 bases and 1 base, in that order; junction bases with no gene match: 8. Here the CDR3 DNA reads TGTGCCAGCAGCCGAATACTAGCGGGAGTGGGCACAGATACGCAGTATTTT. This codes for CASSRILAGVGTDTQYF. Using reference TRBV7-2 and TRBJ2-3 for the parts outside the CDR3, the full variable domain is GAGVSQSPSNKVTEKGKDVELRCDPISGHTALYWYRQSLGQGLEFLIYFQGNSAPDKSGLPSDRFSAERTGGSVSTLTIQRTQQEDSAVYLCASSRILAGVGTDTQYFGPGTRLTVL.

This clonotype appeared a few times. J is TRBJ2-3 and V is TRBV20-1; D not resolved. The CDR3 loop spans 13 amino acids. Trimming removed 4 bases at V and 2 bases at J, with 10 bases between. CDR1 and CDR2 (germline): DFQATT, SNEGSKA (reference sequence). The CDR3 DNA is TGCAGTGCTACTGTTTCGGTCACAGATACGCAGTATTTT. Translating gives CSATVSVTDTQYF.

This clonotype was found a few times. The rearrangement links TRBV7-9 to TRBJ2-7, with D possibly matching TRBD2 (5 bases). Germline V lookup: CDR1 SEHNR, CDR2 FQNEAQ (reference sequence). The CDR3 runs to 15 residues. V lost 1 base and J lost 0, with 10 bases in between. As DNA, the CDR3 is TGTGCCAGCAGCTTAGGAGCCGGGATCTCCTACGAGCAGTACTTC. Translated, it gives CASSLGAGISYEQYF.

The gene calls are TRBV3-1 and TRBJ1-1; possibly TRBD1 for D (5 bases). CDR3 size: 13 residues. Trimming removed 8 bases at V and 4 bases at J, with 14 bases between. Per germline, CDR1 LGHDT and CDR2 YNNKEL (reference sequence). In DNA form, the CDR3 reads TGTGCCAGCGGCAGGGCGCGGGGCACTGAAGCTTTCTTT. This encodes CASGRARGTEAFF.

This clonotype was seen only a few times. The V and J genes are TRBV6-2 or TRBV6-3 and TRBJ1-1, with no clear D. The CDR3 runs 18 residues. In germline, CDR1 is MNHEY, CDR2 SVGEGT. Trimming took off 0 bases at V and 0 bases at J, with 17 bases between the two ends. CDR3 region: CASSYSGQIRVLNTEAFF. The CDR3 DNA is TGTGCCAGCAGTTACTCTGGCCAGATCAGAGTCCTGAACACTGAAGCTTTCTTT.

The rearrangement uses TRBV3-1 and TRBJ2-5; TRBD2 is a possible D gene (6 bases). Trimming took off 1 base at V and 3 bases at J, with 18 bases between the two ends. This CDR3 contains 17 residues. The germline CDR1 and CDR2 sequences are LGHDT and YNNKEL (reference sequence). CDR3 sequence: CASSQGGGFGSKETQYF. CDR3 in DNA: TGTGCCAGCAGCCAAGGTGGGGGATTCGGGAGCAAAGAGACCCAGTACTTC.

This clonotype was picked up a small number of times. The rearrangement links TRBV20-1 to TRBJ2-1, with unresolved D. The CDR3 loop spans 11 amino acids. The V end lost 8 bases, the J end lost 11 bases, and 16 bases lay between the germline ends. Germline V gene lookup returns CDR1 DFQATT and CDR2 SNEGSKA (reference sequence). Here the CDR3 reads CSPALPVQQFF. The CDR3 DNA is TGCAGTCCTGCCCTACCAGTTCAGCAGTTCTTC.

This clonotype occurred many times. The chain employs TRBV7-9 and TRBJ2-7, with TRBD1 identical over 8 bases. The germline V gene encodes CDR1 SEHNR and CDR2 FQNEAQ (reference sequence). After removal of 1 base from V and 4 bases from J, the junction contained 9 bases not matched to a gene. The CDR3 has 16 residues. The CDR3 DNA sequence: TGTGCCAGCAGCTTAGGCTTTGGTCAGGGGGCTTACGAGCAGTACTTC. Translating gives CASSLGFGQGAYEQYF.

This clonotype occurred many times. The CDR3 nucleotides read TGTGCCAGCAGCTCCGGGACAGGGGCGGCCGGGGAGCTGTTTTTT. Translated: CASSSGTGAAGELFF. The V and J genes are TRBV5-6 and TRBJ2-2; 10 bases are shared with TRBD1. The CDR3 consists of 15 residues. Germline CDR1 reads SGHDT; CDR2 reads YYEEEE. The junction had 5 bases not matched to a gene; V was cut back by 3 bases and J by 6 bases.